The present entry profiles one TCR beta chain with its context. The CDR3 extends over 14 amino acids. Looked up from germline, CDR1 is SNHLY and CDR2 is FYNNEI. After removal of 6 bases from V and 4 bases from J, the junction contained 6 bases not matched to a gene. These data come from a study of T cells in Graves' hyperthyroidism and ophthalmopathy. Study-wide context: Upon initial diagnosis and before any treatment, peripheral blood was collected.

Regions amplified from RNA transcripts were the TCR beta CDR3 regions. The HTBI primer set served for first-round RT-PCR of the TCR CDR3. TCRdb itself ran the multiplex PCR reads through MiXCR, one entry per CDR3 protein. Here the sample spans about 610,000 distinct CDR3 sequences, roughly a sixth being singletons. The source material was blood. This receptor was identified in a woman in her thirties or forties with Graves' ophthalmopathy. The V call is TRBV2, the J call TRBJ1-1; the match to TRBD1 covers 9 bases. CDR3: CASSGQGQGTEAFF. CDR3 bases: TGTGCCAGCAGCGGACAGGGGCAAGGCACTGAAGCTTTCTTT.